These 21 T cell receptor beta chains originate from one sample sequenced in a study of blood T cell repertoires in COVID-19 (TCRdb year 2020). The receptor library was made with the immunoSEQ multiplex PCR assay. TCRdb stores this immuneACCESS table with in-frame sequences only. Part of the clones is absent; in the studies checked, under half of the shortfall reflects unresolved V genes, and no reason is known for the rest. For this sample there are more than 95,000 clones; 84% appear just once. Clones ranked in the top ten supply over 10% of the sample. The specimen sequenced was peripheral blood. Receptor source: a human donor in a cohort sampled during active or convalescent COVID-19.

The chain uses TRBV5-1 and TRBJ1-2; 7 bases line up with TRBD1. The V segment lost 2 bases and the J segment 8 bases; nucleotides outside the gene matches: 6. The CDR3 is 13 residues long. Germline CDR1 is SGHRS and CDR2 is YFSETQ. The CDR3 sequence is CASSFTGADGYTF. In DNA form, the CDR3 reads TGCGCCAGCAGCTTTACAGGGGCGGACGGCTACACCTTC.

The chain uses TRBV30 and TRBJ1-6; D possibly corresponds to TRBD1 (6 bases). CDR1 and CDR2 from the germline V gene are GTSNPN and SVGIG (reference sequence). V was trimmed by 3 bases and J by 8 bases, leaving 20 bases between them. This CDR3 is 16 amino acids long. CDR3 sequence reads: CAWRGDTLNVDSPLHF. The CDR3 DNA is TGTGCCTGGAGGGGGGACACCCTCAACGTGGATTCACCCCTCCACTTT.

The CDR3 nucleotides are TGTGCCAGCAGTTTATACACCAGACAGGGAACCATATATTTT. Protein: CASSLYTRQGTIYF. The rearrangement joins TRBV28 to TRBJ1-3; 7 nucleotides line up with TRBD1. Germline V gene sequence: CDR1 MDHEN, CDR2 SYDVKM. The CDR3 has 14 residues. Germline trimming cut 1 base from V and 10 bases from J; bases unmatched to any gene: 7. Looking up the rest from reference TRBV28 and TRBJ1-3 gives the full variable domain: DVKVTQSSRYLVKRTGEKVFLECVQDMDHENMFWYRQDPGLGLRLIYFSYDVKMKEKGDIPEGYSVSREKKERFSLILESASTNQTSMYLCASSLYTRQGTIYFGEGSWLTVV.

The genes are TRBV2 and TRBJ2-1; 7 bases fit TRBD2. CDR1 is SNHLY and CDR2 is FYNNEI in the germline V gene. The CDR3 runs to 16 residues. The V and J ends lost 6 bases and 0 bases, in that order; junction bases with no gene match: 8. The CDR3 coding sequence is TGTGCCAGCAGCCTCCGTTCGGGGGGCTCCTACAATGAGCAGTTCTTC. This sequence encodes CASSLRSGGSYNEQFF.

This clone was seen a handful of times. This rearrangement joins TRBV6-6 to TRBJ2-3; perhaps TRBD2 as D (5 bases). The V gene lost 10 bases and the J gene lost 1 base, with 18 bases spanning the gap. The CDR3 is 15 amino acids. Germline CDR1 and CDR2: MNHNY and SVGAGI (reference sequence). The CDR3 spells CATIRRGDGTDTQYF. CDR3 bases: TGTGCCACCATCCGACGGGGAGATGGCACAGATACGCAGTATTTT.

The chain uses TRBV19 and TRBJ2-5; the D gene is possibly TRBD2 (6 bases). V dropped 3 bases and J dropped 5 bases, with 10 bases sitting between them. Germline loops: CDR1 LNHDA, CDR2 SQIVND (reference sequence). There are 13 residues in the CDR3. CDR3 in amino acids: CASSMGGGETQYF. The CDR3 nucleotides are TGTGCCAGTAGTATGGGAGGAGGGGAGACCCAGTACTTC.

In DNA, the CDR3 is TGTGCCAGCAGTGAATCCTCGGGAGCCTATGGCTACACCTTC. Protein: CASSESSGAYGYTF. This chain links TRBV2 with TRBJ1-2, with unresolved D. The CDR3 has 14 amino acids. V was cut by 2 bases and J by 4 bases, with 11 bases left in between. Per germline, CDR1 SNHLY and CDR2 FYNNEI.

The chain is built from TRBV23-1 and TRBJ1-5; possibly TRBD1 for D (5 bases). TRBV23-1 falls under the ORF class, with uncertain function. The CDR3 is 14 amino acids. V dropped 5 bases and J dropped 7 bases, with 15 bases sitting between them. The CDR3 DNA follows: TGCGCCAGCAGTTCAATGTCCGGACAACAGCCCCAGCATTTT. It translates to CASSSMSGQQPQHF.

The rearrangement links TRBV6-6 to TRBJ1-5; D uncertain. The CDR3 extends over 14 amino acids. Trimming shortened V by 2 bases and J by 6 bases, and 11 bases separated the two germline ends. Germline V CDR1 and CDR2: MNHNY, SVGAGI (reference sequence). Written as DNA, the CDR3 is TGTGCCAGCAGTTACGGGCAGGCGGGTCAGCCCCAGCATTTT. This gives the protein CASSYGQAGQPQHF.

The J gene is TRBJ1-2, the V gene TRBV6-4; 8 positions match TRBD1. Germline loops: CDR1 MRHNA, CDR2 SNTAGT. V shed 0 bases and J 6 bases; nucleotides not matched to a gene: 18. This CDR3 spans 19 amino acids. In nucleotides, the CDR3 is TGTGCCAGCAGTGACTCGGGCCCCCCCGGGGGACAGGAGGAGGATGGCTACACCTTC. Encoded protein: CASSDSGPPGGQEEDGYTF.

The V gene is TRBV23-1, the J gene TRBJ2-5; D not resolved. Being an ORF, TRBV23-1 has a function that is uncertain. This CDR3 comprises 12 residues. With 9 bases removed from V and 3 bases from J, the gap between germline ends came to 11 bases. The CDR3 loop is CASVGLEETQYF. The CDR3 DNA is TGCGCCAGTGTCGGGTTGGAAGAGACCCAGTACTTC.

The genes are TRBV29-1 and TRBJ1-6; D is perhaps TRBD1 (5 bases). Trimming took off 6 bases at V and 7 bases at J, with 13 bases between the two ends. Germline loops: CDR1 SQVTM, CDR2 ANQGSEA. This CDR3 is 13 amino acids long. The CDR3 protein is CSVQGVPNSPLHF. CDR3 nucleotides: TGCAGCGTCCAGGGTGTGCCCAATTCACCCCTCCACTTT.

The V gene is TRBV6-4, the J gene TRBJ2-7; 10 positions match TRBD2. CDR3 length: 15 residues. The J segment lost 0 bases and the V segment lost 3 bases, leaving 2 bases of the junction unmatched. The V gene's germline CDR1 is MRHNA and CDR2 SNTAGT. The CDR3 spells CASSEGLAASYEQYF. The CDR3, as DNA: TGTGCCAGCAGTGAAGGACTAGCGGCCTCCTACGAGCAGTACTTC.

The V call is TRBV5-6, the J call TRBJ2-3, with a possible D match to TRBD2 (6 bases). This CDR3 is 14 amino acids long. Germline loops: CDR1 SGHDT, CDR2 YYEEEE. The V end lost 2 bases, the J end lost 3 bases, and 10 bases lay between the germline ends. The CDR3 spells CASSFGGSTDTQYF. Here the CDR3 DNA reads TGTGCCAGCAGCTTCGGAGGGAGTACAGATACGCAGTATTTT.

This sequence joins TRBV2 and TRBJ1-1; D gene uncertain. Germline V gene sequence: CDR1 SNHLY, CDR2 FYNNEI. The CDR3 covers 12 residues. V was clipped by 0 bases and J by 10 bases, with 9 bases between them. The CDR3 sequence is CASSEALLVAFF. As DNA, the CDR3 is TGTGCCAGCAGTGAAGCCCTTCTTGTAGCTTTCTTT.

The rearrangement joins TRBV18 to TRBJ1-3; TRBD1 matches at 8 bases. This CDR3 region has 16 residues. The germline gives CDR1 KGHSH, CDR2 LQKENI. The V gene end was trimmed by 3 bases and the J gene end by 1 base; junction bases not matched to a gene: 5. CDR3 in amino acids: CASSPRQGKSGNTIYF. In DNA, the CDR3 is TGTGCCAGCTCACCGCGACAGGGGAAGTCTGGAAACACCATATATTTT.

The chain employs TRBV7-9 and TRBJ1-6; the D gene is possibly TRBD1 (6 bases). CDR1 and CDR2 (germline): SEHNR, FQNEAQ (reference sequence). Trimming stripped 5 bases from V and 7 bases from J, with 15 bases between. The CDR3 covers 15 residues. CDR3 coding DNA: TGTGCCAGCAGCATCGAAACAGGGCTAAATTCACCCCTCCACTTT. Its translation: CASSIETGLNSPLHF.

The chain couples TRBV2 to TRBJ2-3, with TRBD2 identical over 7 bases. CDR1 is SNHLY and CDR2 is FYNNEI in the germline V gene. J was trimmed by 2 bases and V by 8 bases; bases with no gene match: 10. The CDR3 totals 15 residues. In nucleotides, the CDR3 is TGTGCCAGCTTGTCGAGACTAGCCTCCACAGATACGCAGTATTTT. It codes for CASLSRLASTDTQYF.

The genes are TRBV19 and TRBJ1-5, with 8 bases identical to TRBD1. V was pared by 9 bases and J by 8 bases, with 12 bases of the junction left unmatched. This CDR3 has 14 amino acids. Looked up from germline, CDR1 is LNHDA and CDR2 is SQIVND (reference sequence). CDR3: CASWEDRANKPQHF. The CDR3 nucleotides read TGTGCCAGCTGGGAGGACAGGGCTAATAAGCCCCAGCATTTT.

V is TRBV7-3 and J is TRBJ2-2; unclear D gene. The CDR3 consists of 15 residues. Looked up from germline, CDR1 is SGHTA and CDR2 is FQGTGA. Between the trimmed V and J ends, which lost 1 base and 6 bases, there was a span of 12 bases. Here the CDR3 DNA reads TGTGCCAGCAGCTTAAGTGATGGCGGCGCCGGGGAGCTGTTTTTT. Its protein is CASSLSDGGAGELFF.

The chain employs TRBV11-3 and TRBJ2-3; 7 nucleotides align to TRBD2. Germline V lookup: CDR1 SGHNT, CDR2 YENEEA. The CDR3 consists of 16 residues. Trimming at V came to 4 bases and at J to 0 bases, leaving 7 bases not matched to a gene. This CDR3 reads CASSWRAGPSTDTQYF. Written as DNA, the CDR3 is TGTGCCAGCAGCTGGAGAGCGGGACCTAGCACAGATACGCAGTATTTT.